This T cell receptor (beta chain) comes out of a study of CD8 T cells in ankylosing spondylitis. General study findings and limits: The study looked at matched synovial fluid samples from ankylosing spondylitis patients. Disease-linked clones were reported to be significantly enriched there. Disease-associated clones were CD8+ and fairly uncommon in peripheral blood. Characteristic, it appeared, of ankylosing spondylitis blood was a TCR beta motif of fewer than 10 highly homologous variants. Past studies reported some motif variants in reactive arthritis synovial fluid and blood.

Germline V lookup: CDR1 SNHLY, CDR2 FYNNEI. This CDR3 contains 12 residues. J was trimmed by 7 bases and V by 6 bases; bases with no gene match: 3. A single record per CDR3 protein comes from TCRdb applying MiXCR to the 5' RACE reads. The table lists some 340,000 distinct CDR3 sequences, about 15% of them singletons. A remark on this clonotype: As yet, its antigen is unknown.

The gene calls are TRBV2 and TRBJ2-5; TRBD1 agrees at 9 bases. Sample: blood, either unsorted or a sorted T cell fraction (not recorded which). The TCR sequence derives from a male donor with ankylosing spondylitis or in good health (not recorded which). CDR3 in amino acids: CASREQGATQYF. The CDR3 region has the DNA TGTGCCAGCAGGGAACAGGGGGCGACCCAGTACTTC.